The clone carrying this T cell receptor (beta chain) occurred many times. These data are taken from a study of T cells in Graves' hyperthyroidism and ophthalmopathy. Template material for amplifying TCR beta CDR3 regions consisted of RNA transcripts. Carried out on the TCR CDR3, a first-round RT-PCR used the HTBI primer set. TCRdb re-derived calls from the multiplex PCR reads in MiXCR, one entry per CDR3 protein. This sample has some 200,000 distinct CDR3 sequences, with roughly 18% found just once. Germline CDR1 and CDR2: ENHRY and SYGVKD. V lost 3 bases and J lost 3; bases outside the gene matches: 16. This CDR3 has 18 residues. For Graves' hyperthyroidism to be stable, ophthalmopathy could not progress within 18 months. Patients were aged 18 to 65, had disease duration under 2 months, and had newly diagnosed hyperthyroidism.

The receptor's source is a man aged 45 to 65 with Graves' hyperthyroidism. This chain joins TRBV10-3 and TRBJ1-1, with 7 bases lining up with TRBD1. The sequencing input was blood. The CDR3 sequence: CAISDPRGAGGIDTEAFF. CDR3 bases: TGTGCCATCAGTGACCCCCGAGGGGCAGGGGGGATCGACACTGAAGCTTTCTTT.